This TCR beta chain was obtained from a study of T-cell memory formation after mild COVID-19. Study findings and constraints: CM and EM subsets held most contracting CD4+ clones; EMRA held CD8+ ones.

TCRdb reprocessed the 5' RACE reads with MiXCR, giving one entry per CDR3 protein. The top ten hold roughly a fifth of the sample, which has 260,000 or so distinct CDR3 sequences, 16% seen once. The table lists this clonotype with a few counts. The target antigen is unknown. The material sequenced was PBMCs or a T cell subset sorted from them (not recorded which). The receptor was derived from a man between 18 and 35 years old who had mild COVID-19 (a few samples of this study predate the infection). Cell type and time point are not known.

CDR3 bases: TGTGCCAGCCGGGTCGGAGGACACAGCACTGAAGCTTTCTTT. This translates into CASRVGGHSTEAFF. The rearrangement joins TRBV27 to TRBJ1-1; tentatively, D is TRBD1 (5 bases). Trimming took 8 bases from V and 4 from J, leaving 17 bases between them. The germline V gene has CDR1 MNHEY and CDR2 SMNVEV (reference sequence). The CDR3 extends over 14 amino acids.